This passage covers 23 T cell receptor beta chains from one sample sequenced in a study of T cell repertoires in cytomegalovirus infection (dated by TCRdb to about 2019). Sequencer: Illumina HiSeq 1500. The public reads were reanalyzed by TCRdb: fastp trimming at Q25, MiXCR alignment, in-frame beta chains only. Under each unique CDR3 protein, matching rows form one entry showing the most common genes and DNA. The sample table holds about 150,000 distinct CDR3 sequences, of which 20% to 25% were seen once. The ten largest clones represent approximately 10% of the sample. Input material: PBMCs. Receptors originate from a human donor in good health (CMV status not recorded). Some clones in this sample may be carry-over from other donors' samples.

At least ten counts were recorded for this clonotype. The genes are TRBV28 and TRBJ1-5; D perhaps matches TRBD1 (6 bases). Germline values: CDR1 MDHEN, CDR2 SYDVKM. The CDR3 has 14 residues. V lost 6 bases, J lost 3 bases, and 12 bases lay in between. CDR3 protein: CASSPTGNNQPQHF. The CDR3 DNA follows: TGTGCCAGCAGCCCGACAGGCAACAATCAGCCCCAGCATTTT.

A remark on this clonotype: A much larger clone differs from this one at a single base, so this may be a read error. CDR3 protein: CTSSYSIGNEQFF. The CDR3 nucleotides read TGTACCAGCAGTTACTCGATCGGAAATGAGCAGTTCTTC. The rearrangement links TRBV6-5 to TRBJ2-1, with D uncertain. Germline assignment: CDR1 MNHEY and CDR2 SVGAGI. The CDR3 sequence is 13 residues long.

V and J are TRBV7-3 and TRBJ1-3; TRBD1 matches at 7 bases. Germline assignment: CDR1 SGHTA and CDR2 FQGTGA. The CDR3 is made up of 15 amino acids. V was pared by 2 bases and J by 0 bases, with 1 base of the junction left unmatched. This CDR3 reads CASSLDRASGNTIYF. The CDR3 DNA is TGTGCCAGCAGCTTAGACAGGGCCTCTGGAAACACCATATATTTT.

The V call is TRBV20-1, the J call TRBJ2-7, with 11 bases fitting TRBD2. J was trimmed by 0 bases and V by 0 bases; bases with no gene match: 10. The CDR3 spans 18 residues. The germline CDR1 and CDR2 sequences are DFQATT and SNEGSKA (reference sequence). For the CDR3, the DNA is TGCAGTGCTAGAGATCCCCTAGCGGGAGGCCTAGACTCCTACGAGCAGTACTTC. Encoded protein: CSARDPLAGGLDSYEQYF.

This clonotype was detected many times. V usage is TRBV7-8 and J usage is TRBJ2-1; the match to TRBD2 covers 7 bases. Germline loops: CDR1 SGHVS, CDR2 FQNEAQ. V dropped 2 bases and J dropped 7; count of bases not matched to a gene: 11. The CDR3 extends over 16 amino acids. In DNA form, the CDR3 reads TGTGCCAGCAGCTTATCTGCGGGAGTCGGACGAAATGAGCAGTTCTTC. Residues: CASSLSAGVGRNEQFF.

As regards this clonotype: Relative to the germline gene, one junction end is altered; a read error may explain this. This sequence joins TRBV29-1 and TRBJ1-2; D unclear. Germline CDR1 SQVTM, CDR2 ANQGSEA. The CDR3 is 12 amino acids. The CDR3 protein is CSALAGNYGDTF. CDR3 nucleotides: TGCAGCGCCCTCGCCGGGAACTATGGCGACACCTTC. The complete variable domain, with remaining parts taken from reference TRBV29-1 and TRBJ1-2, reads SAVISQKPSRDICQRGTSLTIQCQVDSQVTMMFWYRQQPGQSLTLIATANQGSEATYESGFVIDKFPISRPNLTFSTLTVSNMSPEDSSIYLCSALAGNYGDTFGSGTRLTVV.

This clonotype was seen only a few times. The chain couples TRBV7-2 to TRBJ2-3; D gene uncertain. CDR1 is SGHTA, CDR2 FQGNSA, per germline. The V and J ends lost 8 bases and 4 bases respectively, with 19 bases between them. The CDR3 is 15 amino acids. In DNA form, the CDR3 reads TGTGCCAGCTCCTCCTCTGGGATCAGTGCAGATACGCAGTATTTT. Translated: CASSSSGISADTQYF. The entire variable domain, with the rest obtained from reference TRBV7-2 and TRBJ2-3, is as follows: GAGVSQSPSNKVTEKGKDVELRCDPISGHTALYWYRQSLGQGLEFLIYFQGNSAPDKSGLPSDRFSAERTGGSVSTLTIQRTQQEDSAVYLCASSSSGISADTQYFGPGTRLTVL.

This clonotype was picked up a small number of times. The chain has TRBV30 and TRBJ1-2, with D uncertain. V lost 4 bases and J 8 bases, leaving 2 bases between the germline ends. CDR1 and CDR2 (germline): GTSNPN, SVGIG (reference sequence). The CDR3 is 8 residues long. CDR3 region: CAWNGYTF. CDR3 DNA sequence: TGTGCCTGGAACGGCTACACCTTC.

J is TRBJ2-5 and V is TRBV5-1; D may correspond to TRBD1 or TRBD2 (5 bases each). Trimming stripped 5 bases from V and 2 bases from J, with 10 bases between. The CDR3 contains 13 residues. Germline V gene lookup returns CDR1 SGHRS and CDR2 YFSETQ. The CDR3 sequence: CASSTGTQETQYF. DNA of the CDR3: TGCGCCAGCAGTACCGGGACGCAAGAGACCCAGTACTTC.

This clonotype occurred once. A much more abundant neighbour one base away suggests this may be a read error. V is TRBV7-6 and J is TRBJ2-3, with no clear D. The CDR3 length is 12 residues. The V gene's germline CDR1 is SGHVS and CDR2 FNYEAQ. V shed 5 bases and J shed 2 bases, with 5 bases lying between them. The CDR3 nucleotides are TGTGCCAGCAGCCAATTCACAGATACGCAGTATTTT. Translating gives CASSQFTDTQYF.

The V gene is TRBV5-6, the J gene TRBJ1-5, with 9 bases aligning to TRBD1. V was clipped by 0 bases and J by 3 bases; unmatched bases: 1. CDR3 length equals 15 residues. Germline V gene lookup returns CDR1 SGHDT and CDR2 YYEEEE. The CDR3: CASSLGQGVNQPQHF. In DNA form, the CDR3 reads TGTGCCAGCAGCTTGGGACAGGGGGTCAATCAGCCCCAGCATTTT.

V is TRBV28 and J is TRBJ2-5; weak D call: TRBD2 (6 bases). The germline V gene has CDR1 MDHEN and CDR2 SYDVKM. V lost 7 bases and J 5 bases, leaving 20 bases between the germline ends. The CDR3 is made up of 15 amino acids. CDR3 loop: CASTLGGQTGETQYF. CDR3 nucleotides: TGTGCCAGCACTCTGGGAGGTCAAACGGGGGAGACCCAGTACTTC. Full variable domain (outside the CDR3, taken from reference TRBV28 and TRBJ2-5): DVKVTQSSRYLVKRTGEKVFLECVQDMDHENMFWYRQDPGLGLRLIYFSYDVKMKEKGDIPEGYSVSREKKERFSLILESASTNQTSMYLCASTLGGQTGETQYFGPGTRLLVL.

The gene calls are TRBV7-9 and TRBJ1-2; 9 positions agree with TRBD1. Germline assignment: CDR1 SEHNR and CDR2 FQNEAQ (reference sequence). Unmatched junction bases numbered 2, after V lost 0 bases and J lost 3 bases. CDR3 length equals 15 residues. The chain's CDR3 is CASSLAGQGDYGYTF. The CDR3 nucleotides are TGTGCCAGCAGCTTAGCGGGACAGGGTGACTATGGCTACACCTTC.

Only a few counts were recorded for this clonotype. CDR3 in amino acids: CASSQDTPRDTSTDTQYF. CDR3 nucleotide sequence: TGCGCCAGCAGCCAGGACACACCTCGGGACACAAGCACAGATACGCAGTATTTT. This chain links TRBV23-1 with TRBJ2-3; tentative D call: TRBD1 (6 bases). TRBV23-1 is an open reading frame whose function is uncertain. This CDR3 has 18 amino acids. Trimming removed 6 bases from V and 0 bases from J, with 22 bases in between.

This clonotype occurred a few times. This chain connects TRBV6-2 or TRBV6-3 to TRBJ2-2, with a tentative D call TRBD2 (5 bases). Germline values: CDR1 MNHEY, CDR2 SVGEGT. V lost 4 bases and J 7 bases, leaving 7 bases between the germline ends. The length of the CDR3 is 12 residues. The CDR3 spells CASSLDFGELFF. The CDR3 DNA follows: TGTGCCAGCAGTTTGGACTTCGGGGAGCTGTTTTTT.

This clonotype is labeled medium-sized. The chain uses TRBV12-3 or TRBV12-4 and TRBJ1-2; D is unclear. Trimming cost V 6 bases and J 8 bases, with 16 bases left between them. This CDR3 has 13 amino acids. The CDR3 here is CASRPPLELGYTF. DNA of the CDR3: TGTGCCAGCAGACCCCCCCTCGAACTCGGCTACACCTTC.

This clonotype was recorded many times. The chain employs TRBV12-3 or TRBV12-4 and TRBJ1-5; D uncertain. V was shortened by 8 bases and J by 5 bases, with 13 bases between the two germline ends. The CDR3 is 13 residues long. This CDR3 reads CASAGQEHQPQHF. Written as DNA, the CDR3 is TGTGCCAGCGCCGGGCAGGAGCATCAGCCCCAGCATTTT.

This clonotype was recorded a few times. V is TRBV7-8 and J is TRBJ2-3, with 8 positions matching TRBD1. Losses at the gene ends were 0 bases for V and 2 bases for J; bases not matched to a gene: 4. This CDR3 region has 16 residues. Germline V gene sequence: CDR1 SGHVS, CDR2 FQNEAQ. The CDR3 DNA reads TGTGCCAGCAGCTTAGCGCGGGGACAGGTCACAGATACGCAGTATTTT. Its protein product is CASSLARGQVTDTQYF.

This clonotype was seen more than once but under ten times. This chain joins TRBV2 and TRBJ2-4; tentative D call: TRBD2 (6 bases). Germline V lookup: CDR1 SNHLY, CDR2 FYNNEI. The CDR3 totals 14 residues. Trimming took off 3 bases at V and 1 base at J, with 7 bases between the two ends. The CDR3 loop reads CASSDGGAKNIQYF. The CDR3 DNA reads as TGTGCCAGCAGTGATGGAGGGGCCAAAAACATTCAGTACTTC.

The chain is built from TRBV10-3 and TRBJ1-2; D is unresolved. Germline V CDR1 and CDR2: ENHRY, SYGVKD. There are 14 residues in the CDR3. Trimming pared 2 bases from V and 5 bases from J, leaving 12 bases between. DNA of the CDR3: TGTGCCATCAGTGAGAGCGGGGAGAGTTATGGCTACACCTTC. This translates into CAISESGESYGYTF.

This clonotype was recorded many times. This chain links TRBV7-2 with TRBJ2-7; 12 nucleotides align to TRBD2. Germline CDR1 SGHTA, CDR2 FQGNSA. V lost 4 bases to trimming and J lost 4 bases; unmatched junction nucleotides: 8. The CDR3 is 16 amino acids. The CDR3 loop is CASSSRTSGNVYEQYF. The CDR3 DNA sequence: TGTGCCAGCAGCTCCAGGACTAGCGGGAATGTGTACGAGCAGTACTTC.

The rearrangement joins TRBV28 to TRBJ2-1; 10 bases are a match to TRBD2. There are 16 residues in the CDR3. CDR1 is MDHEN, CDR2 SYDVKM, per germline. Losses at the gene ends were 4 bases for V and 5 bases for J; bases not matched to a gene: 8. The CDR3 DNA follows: TGTGCCAGCAGTTCCCCGATAGCGGGGGGCAACAATGAGCAGTTCTTC. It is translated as CASSSPIAGGNNEQFF.

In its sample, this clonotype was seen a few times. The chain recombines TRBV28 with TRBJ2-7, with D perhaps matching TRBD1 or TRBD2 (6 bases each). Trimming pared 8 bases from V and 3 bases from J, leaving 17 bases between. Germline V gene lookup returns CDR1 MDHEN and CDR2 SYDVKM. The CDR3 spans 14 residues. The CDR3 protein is CASLGGGYLYEQYF. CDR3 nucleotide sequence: TGTGCCAGCCTCGGAGGGGGTTACCTCTACGAGCAGTACTTC.